The clone carrying this T cell receptor (beta chain) was counted once. Its antigen is not known. The data derive from a study of high-grade serous ovarian cancer treatment subgroups. Background on the study: On average, roughly 14,000 reads and 7,494 unique TCR beta rearrangements were obtained per sample. Points from the study as a whole: TCR clonal relatedness correlated positively with neoantigen level. Tumors within one patient showed repertoire similarity of about 0.095 to 0.79.

The V and J ends lost 4 bases and 12 bases, in that order; junction bases with no gene match: 5. The V gene's germline CDR1 is SEHNR and CDR2 FQNEAQ (reference sequence). CDR3 size: 12 residues. Tumor tissue was taken before any definitive surgery or chemotherapy was given. Clones were read by immunoSEQ multiplex PCR, and TCRdb kept only the in-frame ones, dropping some. The sample includes a few thousand clones, 70% to 85% of them seen just once. The sequence was obtained from a human donor with high-grade serous ovarian cancer. What was sequenced was tumor tissue. This chain joins TRBV7-9 and TRBJ2-3; 9 nucleotides align to TRBD1. CDR3 region: CASSSGTGQQYF. The DNA for the CDR3 is TGTGCCAGCAGCTCGGGGACAGGGCAACAGTATTTT.